This TCR beta chain was captured in a study of OX40 agonist ivuxolimab in advanced cancers. Study at large: Dose-escalation patients were diagnosed with hepatocellular carcinoma, melanoma, renal cell cancer or head and neck cancer.

Turning to this clone: This sample also contains other DNA sequences that code for the same CDR3.

Libraries were prepared by immunoSEQ multiplex PCR; TCRdb keeps only in-frame clonotypes and omits some of them. The sample yields 30,000 to 35,000 clones, around 90% seen once. The starting material was CD4+ or CD8+ T cells sorted from blood, obtained in a trial of the OX40 agonist ivuxolimab. The source is an adult with an advanced solid tumor such as melanoma, head and neck, liver or kidney cancer.

DNA of the CDR3: TGTGCCAGTAGTATCAGGAACACTGAAGCTTTCTTT. It encodes CASSIRNTEAFF. The chain employs TRBV19 and TRBJ1-1; no reliable D call. The CDR3 consists of 12 residues. V was cut by 3 bases and J by 1 base, with 3 bases left in between. Germline V gene data show CDR1 as LNHDA and CDR2 as SQIVND (reference sequence).